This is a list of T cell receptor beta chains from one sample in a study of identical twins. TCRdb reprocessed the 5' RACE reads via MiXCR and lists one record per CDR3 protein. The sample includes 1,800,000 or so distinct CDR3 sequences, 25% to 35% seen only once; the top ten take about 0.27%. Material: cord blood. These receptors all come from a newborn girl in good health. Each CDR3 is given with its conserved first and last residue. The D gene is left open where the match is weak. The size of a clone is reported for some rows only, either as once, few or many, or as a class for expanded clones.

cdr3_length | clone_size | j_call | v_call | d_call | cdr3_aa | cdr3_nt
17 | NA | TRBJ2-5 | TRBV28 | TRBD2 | CASSLLAGHVGQETQYF | TGTGCCAGCAGTTTACTAGCGGGACATGTAGGGCAAGAGACCCAGTACTTC
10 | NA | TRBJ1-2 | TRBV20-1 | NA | CSARGAGYTF | TGCAGTGCTAGAGGGGCCGGCTACACCTTC
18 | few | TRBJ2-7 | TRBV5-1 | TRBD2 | CASSLVLAGGPFSYEQYF | TGCGCCAGCAGCTTGGTTCTAGCGGGAGGGCCCTTCTCCTACGAGCAGTACTTC
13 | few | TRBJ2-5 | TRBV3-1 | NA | CASSQRAQETQYF | TGTGCCAGCAGCCAACGGGCCCAAGAGACCCAGTACTTC
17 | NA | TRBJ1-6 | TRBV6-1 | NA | CASSPTPVGSYNSPLHF | TGTGCCAGCAGCCCGACTCCGGTTGGCTCCTATAATTCACCCCTCCACTTT
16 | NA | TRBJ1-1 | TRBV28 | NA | CASSLRDWYMNTEAFF | TGTGCCAGCAGCCTGCGAGACTGGTACATGAACACTGAAGCTTTCTTT
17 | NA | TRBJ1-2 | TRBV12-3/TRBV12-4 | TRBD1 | CASSPRQGASSNYGYTF | TGTGCCAGCAGCCCTCGACAGGGGGCGAGTTCCAACTATGGCTACACCTTC
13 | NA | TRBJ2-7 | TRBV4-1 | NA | CASSQITGGEQYF | TGCGCCAGCAGCCAAATTACTGGGGGCGAGCAGTACTTC
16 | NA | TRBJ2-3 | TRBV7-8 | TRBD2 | CASSRRPSGGTDTQYF | TGTGCCAGCAGTCGCAGGCCTAGCGGGGGGACAGATACGCAGTATTTT
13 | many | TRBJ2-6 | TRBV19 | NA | CASSISGANVLTF | TGTGCCAGTAGTATCTCTGGGGCCAACGTCCTGACTTTC
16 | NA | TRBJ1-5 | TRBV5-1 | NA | CASRYRRGLSNQPQHF | TGCGCCAGCAGATATCGACGGGGGTTGAGCAATCAGCCCCAGCATTTT
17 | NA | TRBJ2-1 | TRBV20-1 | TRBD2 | CSAQGSGSSRSYNEQFF | TGCAGTGCCCAGGGGAGCGGGAGTTCAAGGTCCTACAATGAGCAGTTCTTC
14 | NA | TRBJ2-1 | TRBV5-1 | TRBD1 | CASARDRAYNEQFF | TGCGCCAGCGCCCGGGACAGAGCCTACAATGAGCAGTTCTTC
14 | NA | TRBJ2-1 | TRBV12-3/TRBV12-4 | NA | CASSKRGAHNEQFF | TGTGCCAGCAGCAAGAGGGGGGCTCACAATGAGCAGTTCTTC
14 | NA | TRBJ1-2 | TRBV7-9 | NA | CASSQTMGSRGYTF | TGTGCCAGCAGCCAAACAATGGGGTCGAGAGGCTACACCTTC
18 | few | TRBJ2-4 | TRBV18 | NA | CASSWVGWTELAKNIQYF | TGTGCCAGCTCATGGGTCGGATGGACAGAACTAGCCAAAAACATTCAGTACTTC
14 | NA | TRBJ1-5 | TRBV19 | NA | CASTTGRGNQPQHF | TGTGCCAGTACTACGGGACGCGGCAATCAGCCCCAGCATTTT
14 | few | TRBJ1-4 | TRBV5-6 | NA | CASSSPGQYEKLFF | TGTGCCAGCAGCTCGCCAGGGCAGTACGAAAAACTGTTTTTT
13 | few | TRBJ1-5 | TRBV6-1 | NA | CASSVLSNQPQHF | TGTGCCAGCAGTGTGCTTAGCAATCAGCCCCAGCATTTT
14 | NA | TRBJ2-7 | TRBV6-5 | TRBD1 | CASSGDRGRFEQYF | TGTGCCAGCAGTGGGGACAGGGGAAGGTTCGAGCAGTACTTC
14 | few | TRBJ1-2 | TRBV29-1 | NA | CSVEEPRGIYGYTF | TGCAGCGTTGAGGAACCCCGGGGCATCTATGGCTACACCTTC
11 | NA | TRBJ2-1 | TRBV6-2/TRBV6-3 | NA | CASTFRGEQFF | TGTGCCAGCACCTTCCGCGGTGAGCAGTTCTTC
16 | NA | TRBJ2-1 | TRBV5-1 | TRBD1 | CASSPIRQGWDNEQFF | TGCGCCAGCAGCCCTATCAGACAGGGGTGGGACAATGAGCAGTTCTTC
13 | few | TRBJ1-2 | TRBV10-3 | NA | CATLGGPSDGYTF | TGTGCCACGTTAGGGGGGCCTTCAGATGGCTACACCTTC
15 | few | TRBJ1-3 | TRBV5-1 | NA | CASSSDSVSGNTIYF | TGCGCCAGCAGCTCTGACAGTGTCTCTGGAAACACCATATATTTT
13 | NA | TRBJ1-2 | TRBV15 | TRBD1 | CATSRRQGNSITF | TGTGCCACCAGCAGACGACAGGGGAACTCCATCACCTTC
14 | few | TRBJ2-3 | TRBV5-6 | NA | CASSITGRTDTQYF | TGTGCCAGCAGCATTACAGGGCGCACAGATACGCAGTATTTT
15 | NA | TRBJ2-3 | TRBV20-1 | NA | CSASLGVSGTDTQYF | TGCAGTGCTAGTTTAGGAGTATCGGGCACAGATACGCAGTATTTT
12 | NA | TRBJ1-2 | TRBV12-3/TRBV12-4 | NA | CASSFGGYGCTF | TGTGCCAGCAGCTTTGGGGGCTATGGCTGCACCTTC
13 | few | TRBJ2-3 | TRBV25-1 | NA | CAVGPTESGTQYF | TGTGCCGTCGGTCCTACCGAGAGCGGTACGCAGTATTTT
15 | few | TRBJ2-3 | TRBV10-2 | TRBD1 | CASSEDRELTDTQYF | TGCGCCAGCAGTGAGGACAGGGAGCTCACAGATACGCAGTATTTT
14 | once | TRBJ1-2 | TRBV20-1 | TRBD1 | CSASRGQSPYGYTF | TGCAGTGCTAGTCGGGGACAGTCCCCTTATGGCTACACCTTC
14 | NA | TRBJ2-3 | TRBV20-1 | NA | CSAGSRGGTDTQYF | TGCAGTGCTGGAAGTCGGGGTGGCACAGATACGCAGTATTTT
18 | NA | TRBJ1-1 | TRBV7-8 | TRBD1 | CASSLLLRPGQEDTEAFF | TGTGCCAGCAGCTTACTTCTACGGCCCGGACAGGAGGACACTGAAGCTTTCTTT
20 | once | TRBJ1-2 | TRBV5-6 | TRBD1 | CASSAPYADREILGNYGYTF | TGTGCCAGCAGCGCCCCGTATGCGGACAGGGAGATATTGGGTAACTATGGCTACACCTTC
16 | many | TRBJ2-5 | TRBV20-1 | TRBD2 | CSARRGTSGGQETQYF | TGCAGTGCTCGAAGGGGGACTAGCGGGGGTCAAGAGACCCAGTACTTC
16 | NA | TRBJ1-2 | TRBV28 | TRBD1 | CASSLTQGLANYGYTF | TGTGCCAGCAGTTTGACACAGGGGCTTGCTAACTATGGCTACACCTTC
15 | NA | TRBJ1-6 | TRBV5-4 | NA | CASRPFGQYDSPLHF | TGTGCCAGCAGGCCGTTTGGACAGTATGATTCACCCCTCCACTTT
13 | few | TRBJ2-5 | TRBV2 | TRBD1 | CASTGQGQETQYF | TGTGCCAGCACCGGACAGGGACAAGAGACCCAGTACTTC
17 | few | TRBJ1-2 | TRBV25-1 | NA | CASSESGDGSYNYGYTF | TGTGCCAGCAGTGAATCGGGGGACGGGAGCTACAACTATGGCTACACCTTC
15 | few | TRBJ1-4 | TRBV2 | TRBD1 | CASSEVWTGGEKLFF | TGTGCCAGCAGTGAAGTTTGGACAGGCGGTGAAAAACTGTTTTTT
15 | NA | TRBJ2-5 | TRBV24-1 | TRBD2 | CATSPRLAGASEQYF | TGTGCCACCAGTCCTCGACTAGCGGGAGCCAGTGAGCAGTACTTC
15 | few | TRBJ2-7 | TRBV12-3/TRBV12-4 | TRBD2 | CASSLAGGPSNEQYF | TGTGCCAGCAGCTTAGCGGGGGGGCCGAGCAATGAGCAGTACTTC
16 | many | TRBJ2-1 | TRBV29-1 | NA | CSVESGGYSSYNEQFF | TGCAGCGTTGAATCCGGCGGGTACAGCTCCTACAATGAGCAGTTCTTC
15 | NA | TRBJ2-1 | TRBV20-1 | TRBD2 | CSAISGGKSYNEQFF | TGCAGTGCCATTAGCGGGGGGAAATCCTACAATGAGCAGTTCTTC
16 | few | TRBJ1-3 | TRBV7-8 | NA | CASSLERHNSGNTIYF | TGTGCCAGCAGCTTGGAACGACACAACTCTGGAAACACCATATATTTT
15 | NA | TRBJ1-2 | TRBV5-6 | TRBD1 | CASSLPGTVNYGYTF | TGTGCCAGCAGCTTGCCCGGGACAGTCAACTATGGCTACACCTTC
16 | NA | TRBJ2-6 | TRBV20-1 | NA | CSARLTYHSGANVLTF | TGCAGTGCTAGACTCACCTACCACTCTGGGGCCAACGTCCTGACTTTC
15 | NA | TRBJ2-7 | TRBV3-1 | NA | CASSQDPGFGYEQYF | TGTGCCAGCAGCCAAGACCCCGGGTTTGGCTACGAGCAGTACTTC